These T cell receptor beta chains were read from a single sample in a study of blood T cell repertoires in COVID-19. Measured with immunoSEQ multiplex PCR; TCRdb has only the in-frame clones, and not every one. Altogether about 310,000 clones are present, under 90% being singletons, with the ten largest covering 4% to 6%. Input material: PBMCs or T cells enriched from blood (not recorded which). The receptors were gathered from a man in his fifties or sixties who had recovered from COVID-19. Each CDR3 is given with its conserved first and last residue. Fields, in order: CDR3 DNA, CDR3 protein, clone size, J gene, D gene, V gene. D genes are given only for firm matches. Clone size is given for some rows only: seen once, a few or many times, or a class if the clone is expanded.

cdr3_nt: TGTGCCAGCAGCACGGGACAGCTGCAAGAGACCCAGTACTTC; cdr3_aa: CASSTGQLQETQYF; clone_size: .; j_call: TRBJ2-5; d_call: TRBD1; v_call: TRBV5-4
cdr3_nt: TGTGCCAGTAGTATATCCGGTAATCAGCCCCAGCATTTT; cdr3_aa: CASSISGNQPQHF; clone_size: once; j_call: TRBJ1-5; d_call: .; v_call: TRBV19
cdr3_nt: TGTGCCAGCAGTCTTTCTAGCGGACCCTACAATGAGCAGTTCTTC; cdr3_aa: CASSLSSGPYNEQFF; clone_size: .; j_call: TRBJ2-1; d_call: TRBD2; v_call: TRBV6-5
cdr3_nt: TGTGCCAGCAGGATGACCGGGACACCAATTAACTATGGCTACACCTTC; cdr3_aa: CASRMTGTPINYGYTF; clone_size: .; j_call: TRBJ1-2; d_call: .; v_call: TRBV28
cdr3_nt: TGTGCCAGCAGTTTAGCGGGAGGGCCGGTATATGAGCAGTTCTTC; cdr3_aa: CASSLAGGPVYEQFF; clone_size: .; j_call: TRBJ2-1; d_call: TRBD2; v_call: TRBV6-4
cdr3_nt: TGTGCCAGCAGCCATGACAGTAGCTCTGGAAACACCATATATTTT; cdr3_aa: CASSHDSSSGNTIYF; clone_size: .; j_call: TRBJ1-3; d_call: .; v_call: TRBV7-3
cdr3_nt: TGTGCCACCAGGACAGGGCGCTCCGAGAACACTGAAGCTTTCTTT; cdr3_aa: CATRTGRSENTEAFF; clone_size: .; j_call: TRBJ1-1; d_call: TRBD1; v_call: TRBV24-1
cdr3_nt: TGTGCCAGCAGCTTTAGCGGGAGACGTAAGGCAGATACGCAGTATTTT; cdr3_aa: CASSFSGRRKADTQYF; clone_size: .; j_call: TRBJ2-3; d_call: TRBD2; v_call: TRBV7-9
cdr3_nt: TGTGCCAGTAGTTTCCTACAGGGGGCTATGCCGAACACTGAAGCTTTCTTT; cdr3_aa: CASSFLQGAMPNTEAFF; clone_size: .; j_call: TRBJ1-1; d_call: TRBD1; v_call: TRBV19
cdr3_nt: TGTGCCAGCAGCAAAGCGCTTTCGCCTACTAATTCACCCCTCCACTTT; cdr3_aa: CASSKALSPTNSPLHF; clone_size: once; j_call: TRBJ1-6; d_call: .; v_call: TRBV21-1